A selection of T cell receptor beta chains follows, all from one sample in a study of shared clonotypes between healthy human individuals. Profiled with immunoSEQ multiplex PCR; TCRdb holds only in-frame clones, not every one. This sample has over a million clones, with roughly 80% found just once. Sequencing was carried out using memory CD4+ T cells sorted from blood. The receptors here all came from a man aged 18 to 29 in good health. The CDR3 runs from the conserved cysteine through the conserved F or W. D genes are given only for firm matches. Rows may omit the clone size; those that give it use once, few, many or a size class.

clone size	CDR3 length	J gene	V gene	D gene	CDR3 DNA	CDR3 protein
.	14	TRBJ2-5	TRBV5-4	TRBD1	TGTGCCAGCAGCCTCGGACAGGGGGCGGAGACCCAGTACTTC	CASSLGQGAETQYF
.	16	TRBJ2-7	TRBV7-2	.	TGTGCCAGCAGCTTATCGAGCTCACAGGGTTCCTACGAGCAGTACTTC	CASSLSSSQGSYEQYF
.	15	TRBJ2-2	TRBV18	.	TGTGCCAGCTCGCCAACGACAGGAAACACCGGGGAGCTGTTTTTT	CASSPTTGNTGELFF
.	16	TRBJ2-2	TRBV4-2	TRBD2	TGTGCCAGCAGCCAAGCGGGACTACCGAACACCGGGGAGCTGTTTTTT	CASSQAGLPNTGELFF
.	17	TRBJ2-3	TRBV7-6	TRBD2	TGTGCCAGCAGCCCAACGACTAGCGGGATCCGCACAGATACGCAGTATTTT	CASSPTTSGIRTDTQYF
.	15	TRBJ2-3	TRBV11-2	.	TGTGCCAGCAGCGCCTCAACAGGGTCCACAGATACGCAGTATTTT	CASSASTGSTDTQYF
.	15	TRBJ1-3	TRBV2	.	TGTGCCAGCAGTGAACAAGAAAGCTCTGGAAACACCATATATTTT	CASSEQESSGNTIYF
.	14	TRBJ2-7	TRBV18	TRBD2	TGTGCCAGCTCAGGGACGGCGGGAGAGGGGGAGCAGTACTTC	CASSGTAGEGEQYF
few	15	TRBJ2-5	TRBV7-9	TRBD2	TGTGCCAGCAGCTTACGACTAGCTAACTGGGAGACCCAGTACTTC	CASSLRLANWETQYF
many	16	TRBJ2-1	TRBV9	TRBD2	TGTGCCAGCAGCCGTAGCGGGAGCGCCTCCTACAATGAGCAGTTCTTC	CASSRSGSASYNEQFF
.	14	TRBJ1-3	TRBV29-1	.	TGCAGCGTTGAAGCTGGAGGGGTCGGAAACACCATATATTTT	CSVEAGGVGNTIYF
.	14	TRBJ2-7	TRBV11-3	.	TGTGCCAGCAGCTTAGACAGGAGCTCCTACGAGCAGTACTTC	CASSLDRSSYEQYF
.	15	TRBJ1-1	TRBV5-1	.	TGCGCCAGCAGCCCACTATCTGGGATGAACACTGAAGCTTTCTTT	CASSPLSGMNTEAFF
few	15	TRBJ2-6	TRBV2	.	TGTGCCAGCAGTGAATGGTCTTCTGGGGCCAACGTCCTGACTTTC	CASSEWSSGANVLTF
.	16	TRBJ2-5	TRBV6-1	.	TGTGCCAGCAGTGAAGTCGCAGGGGCTTGGGAAGAGACCCAGTACTTC	CASSEVAGAWEETQYF
few	15	TRBJ2-7	TRBV14	.	TGTGCCAGCAGCCAACAATTCGGGAGCTCCTACGAGCAGTACTTC	CASSQQFGSSYEQYF
.	13	TRBJ2-3	TRBV5-4	.	TGTGCCAGCAGGCCGGACCGTCAGGATACGCAGTATTTT	CASRPDRQDTQYF
.	16	TRBJ1-6	TRBV6-6	TRBD1	TGTGCCAGCAGCCCGACAGGGATCGTTATCGATTCACCCCTCCACTTT	CASSPTGIVIDSPLHF
.	16	TRBJ1-3	TRBV5-1	.	TGCGCCAGCAGCTTGGAAGGGGGATCCTCTGGAAACACCATATATTTT	CASSLEGGSSGNTIYF
once	16	TRBJ2-1	TRBV9	.	TGTGCCAGCAGCCCGACCCTGGCGGTCTCCTACAATGAGCAGTTCTTC	CASSPTLAVSYNEQFF
.	15	TRBJ2-7	TRBV7-7	TRBD2	TGTGCTAGCAGCCCGGGACTAGCGGAAGTCAGCGAGCAGTACTTC	CASSPGLAEVSEQYF
.	15	TRBJ1-2	TRBV5-1	.	TGCGCCAGCAGCTTGGGACAGGTAGCTAACTATGGCTACACCTTC	CASSLGQVANYGYTF
.	16	TRBJ2-3	TRBV5-1	TRBD2	TGCGCCAGCAGCTCTTTAGCGGGAGGTCGGACAGATACGCAGTATTTT	CASSSLAGGRTDTQYF
few	11	TRBJ2-3	TRBV9	.	TGTGCCAGCAGCGTAGGAGATACGCAGTATTTT	CASSVGDTQYF
.	11	TRBJ2-2	TRBV30	.	TGTGCCTGGAGTGGGGCCGGGGAGCTGTTTTTT	CAWSGAGELFF
.	14	TRBJ2-5	TRBV10-3	.	TGTGCCATCAGTGAGTCGGGGGGCCTCGGGGAACAGTACTTC	CAISESGGLGEQYF
.	15	TRBJ1-5	TRBV19	.	TGTGCCAGTAGTCTAGTAAAGGGAGCAGGACAGCCCCAGCATTTT	CASSLVKGAGQPQHF
.	12	TRBJ1-2	TRBV30	.	TGTGCCTGGAACTATGGGAGGGATGGCTACACCTTC	CAWNYGRDGYTF
once	14	TRBJ1-2	TRBV9	.	TGTGCCAGCAGCAGGACGGAGGGGGGAAATGGCTACACCTTC	CASSRTEGGNGYTF